Sequencing of this T cell receptor beta chain was carried out in a study of regulatory T cells in long-lasting Graves disease. CDR3 length: 12 amino acids. Trimming pared 5 bases from V and 11 bases from J, leaving 15 bases between. Arm-PCR with iRepertoire HTBI primers amplified the CDR3 regions for these TCR beta libraries. MiXCR was run by TCRdb on the multiplex PCR reads, yielding one entry per CDR3 protein. The data show about 470,000 distinct CDR3 sequences, about 22% seen once. The time point: persistent/refractory GD, antithyroid drugs over 5 years with positive TRAb. The TCR library was made from RNA extracted from PBMCs.

The material was peripheral blood mononuclear cells (PBMCs), obtained when the disease was refractory, from a patient treated with antithyroid drugs. The sequence came from a female donor with Graves disease. The chain joins TRBV12-3 or TRBV12-4 to TRBJ1-1, with D unresolved. The CDR3 region is CASSPRISGAFF. The CDR3 coding sequence is TGTGCCAGCAGTCCCCGGATCTCCGGGGCTTTCTTT.